This T cell receptor beta chain was sequenced in a study of blood T cell repertoires in COVID-19. Overall study context: COVID-19 samples from acute and convalescent phases originated in the United States, Italy and Spain. In each case, the material was cDNA or gDNA derived from T cells, B-cell-depleted T cells, or PBMCs.

The repertoire was sequenced with immunoSEQ multiplex PCR; TCRdb's copy has only in-frame clones and lacks some. The sample lists about 120,000 clones, about 81% occurring once. V was cut by 6 bases and J by 0 bases, with 14 bases left in between. This CDR3 has 15 amino acids. Germline loops: CDR1 MNHEY, CDR2 SVGAGI. Sequences were obtained from peripheral blood. The TCR originated in a woman between 45 and 60 years old with acute or convalescent COVID-19. The V and J genes are TRBV6-5 and TRBJ1-1; D unclear. CDR3 coding DNA: TGTGCCAGCAGAAGACCGGGAACCATGAACACTGAAGCTTTCTTT. It encodes CASRRPGTMNTEAFF.